This is a list of T cell receptor beta chains from one sample in a study of cytomegalovirus exposure and HLA in healthy donors. TCRdb's copy holds only in-frame clones and misses some; the assay was immunoSEQ multiplex PCR. Of under 85,000 clones detected, over 75% appear once; the ten largest clones hold around 4%. The specimen sequenced was PBMCs. These TCRs come from a woman in her 30s in good health and CMV-seronegative. CDR3s include the opening cysteine and the closing phenylalanine or tryptophan. A D gene is named only where the DNA matches it firmly. Clone sizes are given selectively: once, few, many, or a class where the clone is expanded.

d_call | j_call | v_call | clone_size | cdr3_nt | cdr3_aa
TRBD1 | TRBJ2-7 | TRBV15 | few | TGTGCCACCAGCAACCGATTGACAGGGGTCTCCTACGAGCAGTACTTC | CATSNRLTGVSYEQYF
- | TRBJ1-2 | TRBV30 | - | TGTGCCTGGAGTCCACATTCGGACAATGGCTACACCTTC | CAWSPHSDNGYTF
- | TRBJ2-7 | TRBV9 | - | TGTGCCAGCAGCGTAGGGAGTGGGGGGAACGAGCAGTACTTC | CASSVGSGGNEQYF
- | TRBJ1-2 | TRBV4-1 | - | TGCGCCAGCAGCCAAACGCCGACGAGGGCCATATATGGCTACACCTTC | CASSQTPTRAIYGYTF
- | TRBJ1-5 | TRBV4-3 | - | TGCGCCAGCAGCCAAGATGGGGGGGCACACCAGCCCCAGCATTTT | CASSQDGGAHQPQHF
TRBD2 | TRBJ2-7 | TRBV6-5 | - | TGTGCCAGCAGTTACTCGACTAGCGGGAGGACCTACGAGCAGTACTTC | CASSYSTSGRTYEQYF
- | TRBJ1-2 | TRBV4-2 | - | TGTGCCAGCAGCCAAGAAAGCGGGGTTGGCTACACCTTC | CASSQESGVGYTF
TRBD1 | TRBJ2-1 | TRBV30 | - | TGTGCCTGGCGGCCGGGACAGGCTCCCTACAATGAGCAGTTCTTC | CAWRPGQAPYNEQFF
- | TRBJ2-5 | TRBV25-1 | - | TGTGCCAGCTTCTATTCCGGGGAGCCAGAGACCCAGTACTTC | CASFYSGEPETQYF
TRBD1 | TRBJ2-5 | TRBV28 | - | TGTGCCAGCAGCTCGGGACAGCAAGAGACCCAGTACTTC | CASSSGQQETQYF
- | TRBJ2-7 | TRBV30 | - | TGTGCCTGGAGTGAAGGTTGGAGGCCCGAGCAGTACTTC | CAWSEGWRPEQYF
- | TRBJ1-1 | TRBV28 | few | TGTGCCAGCAGTTTTATTGGGGAGGGTACTGAAGCTTTCTTT | CASSFIGEGTEAFF
- | TRBJ1-2 | TRBV6-5 | - | TGTGCCAGCAGTTACTCGACCGGCGGGGGGTATGGCTACACCTTC | CASSYSTGGGYGYTF
TRBD1 | TRBJ2-4 | TRBV5-1 | - | TGCGCCAGCAGGGGAACCGGGACAGGGGAAAACATTCAGTACTTC | CASRGTGTGENIQYF
TRBD2 | TRBJ2-5 | TRBV29-1 | - | TGCAGCGCCCCGACTAGCGGGTCGGGTGGGACCCAGTACTTC | CSAPTSGSGGTQYF
- | TRBJ1-2 | TRBV6-1 | - | TGTGCCAGCAGTTATGGTTACAGGGATGGTGGCTACACCTTC | CASSYGYRDGGYTF
TRBD2 | TRBJ2-7 | TRBV6-5 | - | TGTGCCAGCAGTTATTCAACTAGCGGGACCTACGAGCAGTACTTC | CASSYSTSGTYEQYF
TRBD2 | TRBJ2-5 | TRBV6-5 | - | TGTGCCAGCAGTTACTCCCCTAGCGGGGTCCAAGAGACCCAGTACTTC | CASSYSPSGVQETQYF
- | TRBJ1-5 | TRBV2 | - | TGTGCCAGCAGTGAGTCGGGGTATAGCAATCAGCCCCAGCATTTT | CASSESGYSNQPQHF
TRBD1 | TRBJ2-7 | TRBV27 | - | TGTGCCAGCTCCCGGGACAGAACCTACGAGCAGTACTTC | CASSRDRTYEQYF
- | TRBJ2-7 | TRBV5-4 | - | TGTGCCAGCAGCTCACGACATGGCGACGAGCAGTACTTC | CASSSRHGDEQYF
TRBD1 | TRBJ2-5 | TRBV28 | - | TGTGCCAGCAGTACATGGGACAGGGTAGGGGAGACCCAGTACTTC | CASSTWDRVGETQYF
- | TRBJ2-3 | TRBV5-1 | - | TGCGCCAGCAGCTTGGACCGGGATACGCAGTATTTT | CASSLDRDTQYF
- | TRBJ1-1 | TRBV19 | - | TGTGCCAGTAGTATCGACAGGAGTAACACTGAAGCTTTCTTT | CASSIDRSNTEAFF
TRBD2 | TRBJ2-3 | TRBV14 | - | TGTGCCAGCAGTCGGCGACTAGCGGGGGTCACAGATACGCAGTATTTT | CASSRRLAGVTDTQYF
TRBD2 | TRBJ2-3 | TRBV10-1 | - | TGCGCCAGCAGAGTAGCGGGAGGAGATCGGAATACGCAGTATTTT | CASRVAGGDRNTQYF
TRBD1 | TRBJ2-7 | TRBV30 | - | TGTGCCTGGAGTCCCGGGACAGGGGCCTACGAGCAGTACTTC | CAWSPGTGAYEQYF
- | TRBJ1-1 | TRBV6-1 | - | TGTGCCAGCAGTTTCGGGACAATGAACACTGAAGCTTTCTTT | CASSFGTMNTEAFF
- | TRBJ1-2 | TRBV11-1 | - | TGTGCCAGCAGCTTAGAGGGGAACTATGGCTACACCTTC | CASSLEGNYGYTF
- | TRBJ2-1 | TRBV30 | - | TGTGCCTGGAGTGCCACGGACAGTTGGTCCTACAATGAGCAGTTCTTC | CAWSATDSWSYNEQFF
TRBD2 | TRBJ2-3 | TRBV6-1 | - | TGTGCCAGCAGTGAACTAGCGGGAGTTGGGGCAGATACGCAGTATTTT | CASSELAGVGADTQYF
- | TRBJ2-3 | TRBV6-6 | few | TGTGCCAGCAGGAGTACTACAGATACGCAGTATTTT | CASRSTTDTQYF
- | TRBJ1-4 | TRBV7-7 | - | TGTGCCAGCAGCTTGCGGGGAACGACTAATGAAAAACTGTTTTTT | CASSLRGTTNEKLFF
TRBD1 | TRBJ1-5 | TRBV27 | once | TGTGCCAGCAGCACGACAGGGGGCTTGGGAGCCCAGCATTTT | CASSTTGGLGAQHF
- | TRBJ1-2 | TRBV7-8 | - | TGTGCCAGCAGCTTAGAGGTGAACCTCGGGGTTCACTATGGCTACACCTTC | CASSLEVNLGVHYGYTF
- | TRBJ2-7 | TRBV15 | - | TGTGCCACCAGTAACAGACTACCCTACGAGCAGTACTTC | CATSNRLPYEQYF
- | TRBJ1-6 | TRBV27 | - | TGTGCCAGCAGTTCGGACAACTTGGGATCACCCCTCCACTTT | CASSSDNLGSPLHF
TRBD1 | TRBJ2-7 | TRBV7-8 | once | TGTGCCAGCAGCTATCGGGAGGGACAGGGGGTTTTCTACGAGCAGTACTTC | CASSYREGQGVFYEQYF
- | TRBJ1-1 | TRBV11-2 | - | TGTGCCAGCAGCTTAGATCGGTCGGGCACTGAAGCTTTCTTT | CASSLDRSGTEAFF
TRBD1 | TRBJ1-1 | TRBV7-6 | few | TGTGCCAGCAGCTCCTCTCCTGTCGGGACAGGGCAAAACACTGAAGCTTTCTTT | CASSSSPVGTGQNTEAFF
TRBD1 | TRBJ2-7 | TRBV4-3 | - | TGCGCCAGCAGCCAAGGGACAGGGGGAGGCTACGAGCAGTACTTC | CASSQGTGGGYEQYF
- | TRBJ1-1 | TRBV5-1 | once | TGCGCCAGCAGCTTGGTGCTAGCAACCGGGGAACCTGAAGCTTTCTTT | CASSLVLATGEPEAFF
- | TRBJ1-1 | TRBV13 | - | TGTGCCAGCAGCACTAGTAGGCCTCGCACTGAAGCTTTCTTT | CASSTSRPRTEAFF
TRBD2 | TRBJ2-4 | TRBV7-9 | - | TGTGCCAGCAGCTTAGACGGGGGGAAGACCAAAAACATTCAGTACTTC | CASSLDGGKTKNIQYF
TRBD1 | TRBJ1-1 | TRBV29-1 | - | TGCAGCGTTGAAGATCGATCGACAGGGGAGAACACTGAAGCTTTCTTT | CSVEDRSTGENTEAFF
TRBD1 | TRBJ2-1 | TRBV10-3 | - | TGTGCCATCAGGGAGGACAGGGGCCGAAAAGACAATGAGCAGTTCTTC | CAIREDRGRKDNEQFF
TRBD2 | TRBJ2-5 | TRBV29-1 | - | TGCAGCGTTAGTGGACTAGCGGGAGGTCGGGGAGAGACCCAGTACTTC | CSVSGLAGGRGETQYF
- | TRBJ2-5 | TRBV6-1 | - | TGTGCCAGCAGCGAACTAACAGGAGAACAAGAGACCCAGTACTTC | CASSELTGEQETQYF
TRBD1 | TRBJ2-1 | TRBV6-5 | - | TGTGCCAGCAGTTACCACCACAGGGGTTACAATGAGCAGTTCTTC | CASSYHHRGYNEQFF
TRBD1 | TRBJ1-1 | TRBV6-6 | - | TGTGCCAGCAGTTTGGGACAGGAGAGGACTGAAGCTTTCTTT | CASSLGQERTEAFF
TRBD2 | TRBJ2-1 | TRBV5-4 | - | TGTGCCAGCAGCTTGTTCGCGGGGGTCTACAATGAGCAGTTCTTC | CASSLFAGVYNEQFF
- | TRBJ2-3 | TRBV10-1 | - | TGCGCCAGCAGTGAAGGGGGTTGGGCAGATACGCAGTATTTT | CASSEGGWADTQYF
- | TRBJ2-5 | TRBV7-9 | - | TGTGCCAGCAGCTCCTCTGGTGGGGCTCGACGTGCGACCCAGTACTTC | CASSSSGGARRATQYF
- | TRBJ1-2 | TRBV6-1 | once | TGTGCCAGCAGTGAAATATATGTTAGTGGCTACACCTTC | CASSEIYVSGYTF
TRBD2 | TRBJ2-5 | TRBV5-4 | - | TGTGCCAGCAGCTTTACTAGCGGGGAAGAGACCCAGTACTTC | CASSFTSGEETQYF